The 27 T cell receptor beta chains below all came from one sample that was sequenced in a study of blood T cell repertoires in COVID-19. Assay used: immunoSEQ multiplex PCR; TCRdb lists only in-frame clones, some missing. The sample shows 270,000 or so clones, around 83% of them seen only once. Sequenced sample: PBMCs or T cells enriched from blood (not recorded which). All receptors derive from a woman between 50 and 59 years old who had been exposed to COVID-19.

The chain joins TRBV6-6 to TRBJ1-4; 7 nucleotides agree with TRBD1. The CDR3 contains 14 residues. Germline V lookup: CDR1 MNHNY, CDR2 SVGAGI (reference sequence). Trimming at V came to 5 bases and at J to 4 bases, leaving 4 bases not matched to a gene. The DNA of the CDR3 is TGTGCCAGCAGTCGACAGGGCCTTAATGAAAAACTGTTTTTT. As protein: CASSRQGLNEKLFF.

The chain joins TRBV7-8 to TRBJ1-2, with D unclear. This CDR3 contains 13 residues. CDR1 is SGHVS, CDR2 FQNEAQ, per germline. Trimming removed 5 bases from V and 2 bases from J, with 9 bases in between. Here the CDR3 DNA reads TGTGCCAGCAGCCCCCGGGTCAACTATGGCTACACCTTC. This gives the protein CASSPRVNYGYTF.

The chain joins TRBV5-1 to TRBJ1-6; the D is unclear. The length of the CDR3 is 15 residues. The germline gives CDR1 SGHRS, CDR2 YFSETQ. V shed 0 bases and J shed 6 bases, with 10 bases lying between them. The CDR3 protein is CASSLEVAPNSPLHF. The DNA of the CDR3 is TGCGCCAGCAGCTTGGAGGTAGCCCCTAATTCACCCCTCCACTTT.

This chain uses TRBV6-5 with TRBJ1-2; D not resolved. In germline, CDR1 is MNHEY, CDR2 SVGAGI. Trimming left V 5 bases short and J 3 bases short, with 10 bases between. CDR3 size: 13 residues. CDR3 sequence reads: CASSQTGYYGYTF. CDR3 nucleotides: TGTGCCAGCAGTCAAACGGGGTACTATGGCTACACCTTC.

The CDR3 spells CASRTGGGPCNEQFF. DNA of the CDR3: TGTGCCAGCAGAACCGGGGGGGGGCCGTGCAATGAGCAGTTCTTC. This chain joins TRBV6-4 and TRBJ2-1; 8 bases are shared with TRBD2. The CDR3 consists of 15 residues. V was pared by 6 bases and J by 6 bases, with 10 bases of the junction left unmatched. CDR1 and CDR2 (germline): MRHNA, SNTAGT.

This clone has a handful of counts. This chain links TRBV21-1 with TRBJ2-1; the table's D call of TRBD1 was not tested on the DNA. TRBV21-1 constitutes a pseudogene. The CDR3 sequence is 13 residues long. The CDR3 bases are TGTGCCAGCAGCACCCTAACAGACAATGAGCAGTTCTTC. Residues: CASSTLTDNEQFF.

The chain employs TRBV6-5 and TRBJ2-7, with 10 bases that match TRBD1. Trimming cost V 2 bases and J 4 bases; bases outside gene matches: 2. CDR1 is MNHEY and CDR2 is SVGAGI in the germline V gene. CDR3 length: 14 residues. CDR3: CASSYRQGAYEQYF. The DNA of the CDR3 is TGTGCCAGCAGTTACAGACAGGGGGCTTACGAGCAGTACTTC.

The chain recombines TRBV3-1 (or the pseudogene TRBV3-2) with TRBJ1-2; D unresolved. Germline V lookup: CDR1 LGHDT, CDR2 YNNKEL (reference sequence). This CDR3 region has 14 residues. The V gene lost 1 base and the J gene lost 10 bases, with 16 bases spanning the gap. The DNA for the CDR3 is TGTGCCAGCAGCCAAGGGTCGGGGAACCCCCTCTACACCTTC. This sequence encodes CASSQGSGNPLYTF.

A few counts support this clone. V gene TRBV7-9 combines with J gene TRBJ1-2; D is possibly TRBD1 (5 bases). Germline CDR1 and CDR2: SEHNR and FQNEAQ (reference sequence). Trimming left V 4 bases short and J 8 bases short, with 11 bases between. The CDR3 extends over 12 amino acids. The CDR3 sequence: CASSSQGRGYTF. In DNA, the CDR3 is TGTGCCAGCAGCTCCCAGGGTAGGGGCTACACCTTC.

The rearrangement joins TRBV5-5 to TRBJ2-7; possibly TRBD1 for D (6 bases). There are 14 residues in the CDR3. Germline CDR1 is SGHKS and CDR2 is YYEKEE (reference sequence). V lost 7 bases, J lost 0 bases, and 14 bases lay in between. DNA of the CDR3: TGTGCCAGCGGTCCGGGACACCTCTCCTACGAGCAGTACTTC. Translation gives CASGPGHLSYEQYF.

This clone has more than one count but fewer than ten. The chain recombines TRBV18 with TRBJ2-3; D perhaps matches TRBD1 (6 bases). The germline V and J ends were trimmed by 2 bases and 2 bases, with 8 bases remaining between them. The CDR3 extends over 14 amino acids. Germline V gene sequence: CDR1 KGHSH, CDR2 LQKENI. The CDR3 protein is CASSPWDNTDTQYF. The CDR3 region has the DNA TGTGCCAGCTCACCATGGGACAACACAGATACGCAGTATTTT.

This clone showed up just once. The CDR3 sequence: CASSQDPYLLHF. The CDR3 region has the DNA TGTGCCAGCAGCCAAGATCCCTACCTACTCCACTTT. The rearrangement joins TRBV3-1 (or the pseudogene TRBV3-2) to TRBJ1-6; D uncertain. Trimming stripped 0 bases from V and 16 bases from J, with 10 bases between. Germline V gene lookup returns CDR1 LGHDT and CDR2 YNNKEL (reference sequence). The CDR3 has 12 residues.

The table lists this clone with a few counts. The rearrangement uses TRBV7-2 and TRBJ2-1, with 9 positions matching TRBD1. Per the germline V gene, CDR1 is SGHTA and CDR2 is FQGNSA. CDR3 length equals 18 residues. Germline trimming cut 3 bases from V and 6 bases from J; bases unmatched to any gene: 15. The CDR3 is CASSLRDRDMVGRNEQFF. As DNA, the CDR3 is TGTGCCAGCAGCTTGAGGGACAGGGATATGGTAGGTCGCAATGAGCAGTTCTTC.

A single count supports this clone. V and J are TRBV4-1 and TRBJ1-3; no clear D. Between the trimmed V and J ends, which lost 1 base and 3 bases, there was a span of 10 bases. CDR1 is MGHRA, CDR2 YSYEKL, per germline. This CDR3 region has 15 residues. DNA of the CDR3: TGCGCCAGCAGCCAAGTGTCGTCAGTTGGAAACACCATATATTTT. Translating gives CASSQVSSVGNTIYF.

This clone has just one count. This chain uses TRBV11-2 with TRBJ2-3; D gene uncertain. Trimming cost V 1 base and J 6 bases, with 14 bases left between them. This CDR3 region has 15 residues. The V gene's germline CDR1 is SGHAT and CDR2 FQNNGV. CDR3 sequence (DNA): TGTGCCAGCAGCTTAGCCGCCAGGATGTCGGATACGCAGTATTTT. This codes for CASSLAARMSDTQYF.

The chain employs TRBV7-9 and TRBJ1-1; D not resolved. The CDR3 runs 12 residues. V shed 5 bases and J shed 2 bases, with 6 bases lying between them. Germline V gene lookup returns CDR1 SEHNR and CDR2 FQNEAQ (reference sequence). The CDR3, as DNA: TGTGCCAGCAGCCTAAGTAACACTGAAGCTTTCTTT. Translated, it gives CASSLSNTEAFF.

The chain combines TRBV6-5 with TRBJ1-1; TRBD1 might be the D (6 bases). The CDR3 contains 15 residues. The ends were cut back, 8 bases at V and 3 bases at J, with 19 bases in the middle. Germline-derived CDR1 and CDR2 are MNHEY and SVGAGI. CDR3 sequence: CASRRSASGDTEAFF. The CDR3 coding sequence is TGTGCCAGCCGTAGGTCGGCTTCAGGGGACACTGAAGCTTTCTTT.

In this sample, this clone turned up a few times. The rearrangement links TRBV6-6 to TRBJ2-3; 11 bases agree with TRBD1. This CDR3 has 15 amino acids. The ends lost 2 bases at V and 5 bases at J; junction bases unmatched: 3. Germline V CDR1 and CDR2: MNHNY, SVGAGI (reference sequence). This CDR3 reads CASSYTGQGGDTQYF. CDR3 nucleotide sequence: TGTGCCAGCAGTTACACGGGACAGGGGGGAGATACGCAGTATTTT.

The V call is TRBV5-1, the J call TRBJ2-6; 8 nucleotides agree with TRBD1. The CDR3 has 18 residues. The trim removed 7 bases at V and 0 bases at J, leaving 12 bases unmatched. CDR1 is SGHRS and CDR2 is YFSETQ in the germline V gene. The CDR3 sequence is CASGIQGVPLSGANVLTF. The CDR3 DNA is TGCGCCAGCGGAATACAGGGGGTCCCTCTCTCTGGGGCCAACGTCCTGACTTTC. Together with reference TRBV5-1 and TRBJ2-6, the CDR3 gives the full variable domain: KAGVTQTPRYLIKTRGQQVTLSCSPISGHRSVSWYQQTPGQGLQFLFEYFSETQRNKGNFPGRFSGRQFSNSRSEMNVSTLELGDSALYLCASGIQGVPLSGANVLTFGAGSRLTVL.

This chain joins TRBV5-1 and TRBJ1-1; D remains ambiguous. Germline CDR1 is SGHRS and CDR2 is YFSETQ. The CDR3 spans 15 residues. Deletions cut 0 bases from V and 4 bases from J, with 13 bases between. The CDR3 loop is CASSLDAPGVTEAFF. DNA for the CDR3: TGCGCCAGCAGCTTGGATGCACCCGGGGTCACTGAAGCTTTCTTT.

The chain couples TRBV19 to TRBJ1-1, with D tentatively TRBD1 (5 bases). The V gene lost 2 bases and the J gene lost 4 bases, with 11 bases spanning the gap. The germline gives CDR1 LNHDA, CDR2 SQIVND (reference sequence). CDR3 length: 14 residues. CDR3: CASSISQGSTEAFF. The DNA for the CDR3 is TGTGCCAGTAGTATATCCCAGGGTTCCACTGAAGCTTTCTTT.

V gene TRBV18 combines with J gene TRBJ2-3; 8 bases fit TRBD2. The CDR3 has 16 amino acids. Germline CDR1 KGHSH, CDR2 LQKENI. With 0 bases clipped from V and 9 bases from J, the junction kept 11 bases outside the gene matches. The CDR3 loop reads CASSPPIGGGPGTQYF. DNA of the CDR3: TGTGCCAGCTCACCACCAATCGGGGGGGGCCCGGGAACGCAGTATTTT.

This CDR3 reads CASSPYDRAGNTIYF. The CDR3 DNA sequence: TGTGCCAGCTCACCATACGACAGGGCTGGAAACACCATATATTTT. This chain joins TRBV18 and TRBJ1-3; 7 bases agree with TRBD1. The junction had 3 bases not matched to a gene; V was cut back by 2 bases and J by 2 bases. This CDR3 comprises 15 residues. Germline V gene lookup returns CDR1 KGHSH and CDR2 LQKENI.

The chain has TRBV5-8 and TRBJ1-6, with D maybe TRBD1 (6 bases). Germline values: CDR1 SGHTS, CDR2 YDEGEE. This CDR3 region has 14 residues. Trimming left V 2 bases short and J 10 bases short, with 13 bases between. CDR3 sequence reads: CASSLGGSRSPLHF. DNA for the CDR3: TGTGCCAGCAGCTTAGGGGGTTCCAGATCACCCCTCCACTTT.

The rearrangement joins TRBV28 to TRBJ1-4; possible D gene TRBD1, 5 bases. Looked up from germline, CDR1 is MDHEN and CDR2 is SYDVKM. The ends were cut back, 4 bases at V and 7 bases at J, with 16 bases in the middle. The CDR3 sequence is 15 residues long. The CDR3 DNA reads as TGTGCCAGCAGTTCCACCCAGGGTGGCGGTGAAAAACTGTTTTTT. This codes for CASSSTQGGGEKLFF.

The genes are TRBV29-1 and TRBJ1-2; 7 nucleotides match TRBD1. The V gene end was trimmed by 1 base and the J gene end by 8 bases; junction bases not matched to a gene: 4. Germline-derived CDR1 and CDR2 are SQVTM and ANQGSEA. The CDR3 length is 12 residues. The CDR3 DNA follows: TGCAGCGTTGAAGGAACAGGGGTAGGCTACACCTTC. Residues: CSVEGTGVGYTF.

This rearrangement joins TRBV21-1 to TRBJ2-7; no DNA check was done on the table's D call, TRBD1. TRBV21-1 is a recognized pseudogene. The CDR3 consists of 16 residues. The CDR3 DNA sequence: TGTGCCAGCAGCAAAGGGCCCGGGACACTAGTCTACGAGCAGTACTTC. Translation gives CASSKGPGTLVYEQYF.